The 29 T cell receptor beta chains in this list originate from one sample, sequenced in a study of PD-L1 blockade in urothelial cancer. Only in-frame clones appear in the TCRdb table, and some are missing; sequencing was by immunoSEQ multiplex PCR. The repertoire holds tens of thousands of clones, with about 88% as singletons. Time point described: peripheral blood 6 weeks after treatment start. This specimen consisted of PBMCs, obtained around atezolizumab (anti-PD-L1) treatment. These receptors all come from a man aged 60-69 years with urothelial cancer.

The V and J genes are TRBV9 and TRBJ1-1, with TRBD1 matching over 10 bases. The CDR3 loop spans 16 amino acids. Germline trimming cut 4 bases from V and 0 bases from J; bases unmatched to any gene: 6. CDR1 SGDLS and CDR2 YYNGEE come from the germline V gene. The CDR3 region is CASSSDRGRMNTEAFF. The CDR3 nucleotides are TGTGCCAGCAGCTCCGACAGGGGGCGCATGAACACTGAAGCTTTCTTT.

The V and J genes are TRBV18 and TRBJ2-7; tentatively, D is TRBD1 (6 bases). The V gene lost 4 bases and the J gene lost 2 bases, with 9 bases spanning the gap. Looked up from germline, CDR1 is KGHSH and CDR2 is LQKENI. The CDR3 has 13 amino acids. The CDR3: CASSQDRAYEQYF. The CDR3 region has the DNA TGTGCCAGCTCACAGGACAGAGCCTACGAGCAGTACTTC.

The genes are TRBV19 and TRBJ1-1; possibly TRBD1 for D (6 bases). Trimming stripped 5 bases from V and 1 base from J, with 8 bases between. This CDR3 has 13 residues. Germline V gene lookup returns CDR1 LNHDA and CDR2 SQIVND (reference sequence). CDR3 sequence (DNA): TGTGCCAGTAGTGGGACAACGAACACTGAAGCTTTCTTT. Its protein is CASSGTTNTEAFF.

This clone came up a few times. One junction end does not reproduce the germline sequence, and a read error may be involved. The gene calls are TRBV5-1 and TRBJ2-1; maybe TRBD1 (6 bases). Germline lookup yields CDR1 SGHRS and CDR2 YFSETQ. The CDR3 length is 12 residues. The CDR3 loop reads CASRLGAYEQFF. The CDR3 nucleotides read TGCGCCAGCAGGTTGGGGGCATATGAGCAGTTCTTC.

The gene calls are TRBV19 and TRBJ1-2; 11 bases are a match to TRBD1. With V trimmed by 5 bases and J by 6 bases, 8 bases remained unmatched. This CDR3 is built from 15 residues. Germline loops: CDR1 LNHDA, CDR2 SQIVND (reference sequence). The CDR3 nucleotides read TGTGCCAGTAGTCCACGGACAGGGGGCGCGAATGGCTACACCTTC. It encodes CASSPRTGGANGYTF.

V and J are TRBV29-1 and TRBJ2-1; TRBD1 is a possible D gene (5 bases). The germline V and J ends were trimmed by 2 bases and 8 bases, with 19 bases remaining between them. This CDR3 is 15 amino acids long. Germline-derived CDR1 and CDR2 are SQVTM and ANQGSEA. CDR3 nucleotide sequence: TGCAGCGTTGAATCCCCTCAGGGTAGCATCTATGAGCAGTTCTTC. This encodes CSVESPQGSIYEQFF.

In this sample, this clone turned up a few times. The chain combines TRBV10-2 with TRBJ1-1, with D uncertain. Per germline, CDR1 WSHSY and CDR2 SAAADI. The V and J ends lost 8 bases and 3 bases respectively, with 13 bases between them. The CDR3 spans 13 residues. CDR3 sequence reads: CASGGVSYTEAFF. The DNA for the CDR3 is TGCGCCAGCGGCGGAGTGAGTTACACTGAAGCTTTCTTT.

The V call is TRBV7-3, the J call TRBJ2-3; 9 bases match TRBD1. This CDR3 has 16 amino acids. Per germline, CDR1 SGHTA and CDR2 FQGTGA. Germline trimming cut 5 bases from V and 6 bases from J; bases unmatched to any gene: 12. The CDR3 nucleotides are TGTGCCAGCAGCAACCGGGACAGGGTGGGCGGGGATACGCAGTATTTT. Translating gives CASSNRDRVGGDTQYF. Supplemented by reference TRBV7-3 and TRBJ2-3, the full variable domain reads GAGVSQTPSNKVTEKGKYVELRCDPISGHTALYWYRQSLGQGPEFLIYFQGTGAADDSGLPNDRFFAVRPEGSVSTLKIQRTERGDSAVYLCASSNRDRVGGDTQYFGPGTRLTVL.

The chain employs TRBV7-9 and TRBJ1-1; D gene uncertain. V dropped 0 bases and J dropped 1 base, with 6 bases sitting between them. Germline values: CDR1 SEHNR, CDR2 FQNEAQ (reference sequence). The CDR3 sequence is 14 residues long. For the CDR3, the DNA is TGTGCCAGCAGCTTAGCGACTCAGAACACTGAAGCTTTCTTT. It specifies CASSLATQNTEAFF.

V usage is TRBV5-5 and J usage is TRBJ1-5; TRBD1 might be the D (5 bases). The germline V gene has CDR1 SGHKS and CDR2 YYEKEE (reference sequence). V gave up 2 bases and J gave up 10 bases, with 13 bases separating them. CDR3 length equals 13 residues. CDR3 in amino acids: CASSFNQGSPQHF. CDR3 DNA sequence: TGTGCCAGCAGCTTTAATCAGGGTTCCCCCCAGCATTTT.

This clone was picked up a small number of times. The CDR3 sequence: CASGRELGEQYF. The CDR3 region has the DNA TGTGCCAGCGGCCGGGAGCTGGGCGAGCAGTACTTC. The J gene is TRBJ2-7, the V gene TRBV5-4, with D possibly matching TRBD2 (6 bases). Between the trimmed V and J ends, which lost 7 bases and 6 bases, there was a span of 14 bases. This CDR3 region has 12 residues. From germline, CDR1 is SGHNT and CDR2 YYREEE (reference sequence).

This chain links TRBV19 with TRBJ1-1; D possibly corresponds to TRBD1 (6 bases). CDR3 length equals 16 residues. Germline V gene data show CDR1 as LNHDA and CDR2 as SQIVND (reference sequence). V was pared by 5 bases and J by 3 bases, with 19 bases between. The CDR3 region is CASSHVPGELDTEAFF. In DNA form, the CDR3 reads TGTGCCAGTAGTCACGTCCCAGGGGAGCTCGACACTGAAGCTTTCTTT.

The chain has TRBV4-3 and TRBJ2-3; possible D gene TRBD1, 6 bases. V shed 4 bases and J shed 4 bases, with 24 bases lying between them. Germline CDR1 and CDR2: LGHNA and YSLEER. The CDR3 is made up of 18 amino acids. The DNA of the CDR3 is TGCGCCAGCAGCCCACAGGGACGGTCGGGTATAAGGGCAGATACGCAGTATTTT. It encodes CASSPQGRSGIRADTQYF.

The genes are TRBV30 and TRBJ1-1; D not certain. The CDR3 sequence is 13 residues long. Germline lookup yields CDR1 GTSNPN and CDR2 SVGIG (reference sequence). The ends were cut back, 3 bases at V and 0 bases at J, with 8 bases in the middle. The CDR3 DNA is TGTGCCTGGAGAGGAACTATGAACACTGAAGCTTTCTTT. The encoded protein is CAWRGTMNTEAFF.

The rearrangement uses TRBV7-2 and TRBJ2-7; maybe TRBD2 (5 bases). CDR3 length: 15 residues. Trimming removed 0 bases at V and 3 bases at J, with 12 bases between. Germline CDR1 is SGHTA and CDR2 is FQGNSA. The CDR3 here is CASSLAPPSFYEQYF. CDR3 DNA sequence: TGTGCCAGCAGCTTAGCGCCCCCTAGCTTCTACGAGCAGTACTTC.

The rearrangement joins TRBV6-6 to TRBJ1-2; 9 bases agree with TRBD1. CDR1 is MNHNY and CDR2 is SVGAGI in the germline V gene (reference sequence). The CDR3 runs to 16 residues. The ends lost 7 bases at V and 5 bases at J; junction bases unmatched: 14. CDR3 sequence (DNA): TGTGCCAGCACCGGGACAGGGACGGTAAAGGGGTATGGCTACACCTTC. Its translation is CASTGTGTVKGYGYTF.

The chain uses TRBV15 and TRBJ2-2, with D possibly TRBD2 on 6 matching bases. In germline, CDR1 is LNHNV, CDR2 YYDKDF (reference sequence). The V gene lost 1 base and the J gene lost 0 bases, with 6 bases spanning the gap. This CDR3 region has 15 residues. Here the CDR3 DNA reads TGTGCCACCAGCAGAGGCGGGGCGAACACCGGGGAGCTGTTTTTT. The encoded protein is CATSRGGANTGELFF.

This chain connects TRBV4-1 to TRBJ1-2; 7 nucleotides agree with TRBD1. The germline CDR1 and CDR2 sequences are MGHRA and YSYEKL. This CDR3 comprises 16 residues. V lost 4 bases to trimming and J lost 3 bases; unmatched junction nucleotides: 11. For the CDR3, the DNA is TGCGCCAGCAGCCCCACTCGGACAGGAGAGGACTATGGCTACACCTTC. Its translation: CASSPTRTGEDYGYTF.

The rearrangement links TRBV6-6 to TRBJ1-1; TRBD1 is a possible D gene (5 bases). Germline assignment: CDR1 MNHNY and CDR2 SVGAGI (reference sequence). The length of the CDR3 is 12 residues. V dropped 7 bases and J dropped 8 bases, with 14 bases sitting between them. The CDR3 nucleotides read TGTGCCAGCAAGGAGGGCAGGGTCGAAGCTTTCTTT. The encoded protein is CASKEGRVEAFF.

This rearrangement joins TRBV5-1 to TRBJ1-1; no firm D call. Germline CDR1 reads SGHRS; CDR2 reads YFSETQ. With 0 bases removed from V and 6 bases from J, the gap between germline ends came to 12 bases. CDR3 length: 14 residues. CDR3 coding DNA: TGCGCCAGCAGCTTGGAGGGAGTGAGGGCTGAAGCTTTCTTT. Encoded protein: CASSLEGVRAEAFF.

This clone was seen more than once but under ten times. The V call is TRBV19, the J call TRBJ1-2; 7 nucleotides agree with TRBD1. The CDR3 is made up of 13 amino acids. Germline CDR1 reads LNHDA; CDR2 reads SQIVND (reference sequence). J was trimmed by 4 bases and V by 6 bases; bases with no gene match: 5. CDR3 sequence (DNA): TGTGCCAGTAGAACAGGGGCCCCCTATGGCTACACCTTC. Encoded protein: CASRTGAPYGYTF.

The chain employs TRBV20-1 and TRBJ2-1; D is undetermined. Germline-derived CDR1 and CDR2 are DFQATT and SNEGSKA (reference sequence). This CDR3 is 11 amino acids long. V lost 6 bases, J lost 5 bases, and 8 bases lay in between. The CDR3 loop reads CSALINNEQFF. The DNA for the CDR3 is TGCAGTGCCCTAATTAACAATGAGCAGTTCTTC.

The chain couples TRBV5-4 to TRBJ2-7, with 9 positions matching TRBD2. The trim removed 3 bases at V and 4 bases at J, leaving 11 bases unmatched. CDR3 size: 16 residues. Germline CDR1 SGHNT, CDR2 YYREEE (reference sequence). CDR3 residues: CASSSGGIAGEYEQYF. The DNA of the CDR3 is TGTGCCAGCAGCTCGGGAGGGATAGCGGGAGAGTACGAGCAGTACTTC.

This rearrangement joins TRBV27 to TRBJ1-6; TRBD1 agrees at 8 bases. The germline V gene has CDR1 MNHEY and CDR2 SMNVEV (reference sequence). The CDR3 is 18 residues long. The V segment lost 3 bases and the J segment 0 bases; nucleotides outside the gene matches: 7. The CDR3 spells CASSFRQGTNSYNSPLHF. In nucleotides, the CDR3 is TGTGCCAGCAGTTTTCGACAGGGGACAAACTCCTATAATTCACCCCTCCACTTT.

This chain joins TRBV19 and TRBJ2-5, with TRBD2 matching over 10 bases. After removal of 5 bases from V and 5 bases from J, the junction contained 8 bases not matched to a gene. CDR1 is LNHDA and CDR2 is SQIVND in the germline V gene (reference sequence). This CDR3 is 15 amino acids long. CDR3 bases: TGTGCCAGTAGTGAGCGGGGGGGCTCCTGGGAGACCCAGTACTTC. It is translated as CASSERGGSWETQYF.

This clone was found a few times. The V gene is TRBV19, the J gene TRBJ1-1, with TRBD1 as a possible D gene (5 bases). The ends were cut back, 9 bases at V and 3 bases at J, with 20 bases in the middle. From germline, CDR1 is LNHDA and CDR2 SQIVND (reference sequence). The length of the CDR3 is 15 residues. The DNA for the CDR3 is TGTGCCAGCAGACCATATGGAGGGGCGGACACTGAAGCTTTCTTT. Translated: CASRPYGGADTEAFF.

V is TRBV5-1 and J is TRBJ2-7; 7 bases agree with TRBD2. This CDR3 has 15 amino acids. V lost 0 bases, J lost 2 bases, and 5 bases stayed unmatched. Germline V gene lookup returns CDR1 SGHRS and CDR2 YFSETQ. CDR3 coding DNA: TGCGCCAGCAGCTTGGCCGGGACTATTACCTACGAGCAGTACTTC. Translation gives CASSLAGTITYEQYF.

V and J are TRBV11-2 and TRBJ1-1; 10 bases are a match to TRBD1. Per the germline V gene, CDR1 is SGHAT and CDR2 is FQNNGV. The CDR3 covers 14 residues. Trimming cost V 6 bases and J 7 bases; bases outside gene matches: 8. The CDR3 nucleotides read TGTGCCAGCAGGGTGACAGGGGGCATTAATGAAGCTTTCTTT. Translated: CASRVTGGINEAFF.

The CDR3 loop reads CASSQVGSGSSYEQYF. The DNA of the CDR3 is TGCGCCAGCAGCCAAGTGGGGAGCGGGAGCTCCTACGAGCAGTACTTC. This chain joins TRBV4-1 and TRBJ2-7, with 8 bases fitting TRBD2. The CDR3 is 16 amino acids. Trimming cost V 1 base and J 0 bases; bases outside gene matches: 5. Germline V gives CDR1 MGHRA, CDR2 YSYEKL.